This entry features one TCR beta chain sequence. The antigen is unknown. Sequencing targeted expressed TCRB transcripts, as all isolated RNA had been reverse transcribed. Sequencing used immunoSEQ multiplex PCR; TCRdb keeps in-frame clones, though not all of them. The sample carries about 450,000 clones, about an eighth recorded once. The data were taken from a study of beta chain features in type 1 diabetes. Study conclusions and caveats: Sequencing the cDNA could make cells with high TCR expression show up more than they should. Among patients with Type 1 diabetes, TCRB CDR3s were moderately but significantly shorter in every one of the four CD4+ subsets. The naive, central memory and Treg TCRB repertoires of patients appeared to be more similar to one another than those of healthy donors.

V shed 1 base, J shed 10 bases, and the junction held 4 bases outside the gene matches. The CDR3 has 13 amino acids. The germline gives CDR1 SGDLS, CDR2 YYNGEE. The J gene is TRBJ2-1, the V gene TRBV9; 8 bases agree with TRBD2. The sequencing input was naive CD4+ T cells from blood. The receptor comes from a woman between 18 and 30 years old in good health. The CDR3 reads CASSVQVAGEQFF. The CDR3 bases are TGTGCCAGCAGCGTACAGGTAGCGGGGGAGCAGTTCTTC.